This T cell receptor beta chain was sequenced for a study of blood T cell repertoires in COVID-19. Study in general: The origin of the acute and convalescent COVID-19 samples was the United States, Italy and Spain. In each case, the material was cDNA or gDNA derived from T cells, B-cell-depleted T cells, or PBMCs.

Source study methods: From reference gene primer amplification, estimates of nucleated cell counts were derived. Assay used: immunoSEQ multiplex PCR; TCRdb lists only in-frame clones, some missing. The V and J calls and clone size come from that table; D and trimming were worked out from the DNA. The sample contains approximately 70,000 clones, roughly 86% of which appear only once. The CDR3 is 13 residues long. Germline V CDR1 and CDR2: GTSNPN, SVGIG (reference sequence). V trimming: 5 bases; J trimming: 9 bases; junction bases outside the gene matches: 3. This clonotype was obtained from a man in his sixties or seventies with active COVID-19. The chain uses TRBV30 and TRBJ2-1, with 14 nucleotides matching TRBD2. The sequenced material came from peripheral blood. CDR3 DNA sequence: TGTGCCTGGCCGACTAGCGGGAGGGGTGAGCAGTTCTTC. Protein: CAWPTSGRGEQFF.